Presented here are 29 T cell receptor beta chains from one specimen sequenced in a study of T cell changes during pregnancy in multiple sclerosis. Profiled with immunoSEQ multiplex PCR; TCRdb holds only in-frame clones, not every one. Here the sample spans fewer than 65,000 clones, about nine tenths being singletons. Material: peripheral blood, obtained after pregnancy. Every receptor here comes from a female donor in good health, enrolled as a control in a pregnancy study.

The chain combines TRBV4-1 with TRBJ1-2; 8 nucleotides match TRBD1. Germline V gene lookup returns CDR1 MGHRA and CDR2 YSYEKL. The CDR3 consists of 15 residues. V gave up 0 bases and J gave up 4 bases; unmatched junction bases: 4. CDR3 DNA: TGCGCCAGCAGCCAAGAAGGGACAGGCGGCTATGGCTACACCTTC. Translation: CASSQEGTGGYGYTF.

The V call is TRBV6-5, the J call TRBJ1-3; D may be TRBD1 (6 bases). This CDR3 has 14 amino acids. The germline V gene has CDR1 MNHEY and CDR2 SVGAGI. V shed 5 bases and J shed 10 bases, with 18 bases lying between them. CDR3 residues: CASSRPSKGGTIYF. CDR3 bases: TGTGCCAGCAGTCGCCCCTCCAAGGGGGGGACCATATATTTT.

The chain has TRBV5-4 and TRBJ2-3; 7 bases are a match to TRBD2. The junction had 10 bases not matched to a gene; V was cut back by 3 bases and J by 6 bases. Germline V gene sequence: CDR1 SGHNT, CDR2 YYREEE (reference sequence). There are 15 residues in the CDR3. DNA of the CDR3: TGTGCCAGCAGCTCGGGACTACCCTCCGGGGATACGCAGTATTTT. Translating it yields CASSSGLPSGDTQYF.

J is TRBJ1-2 and V is TRBV11-2; D is perhaps TRBD1 (5 bases). The CDR3 length is 16 residues. V was clipped by 0 bases and J by 5 bases, with 16 bases between them. Per germline, CDR1 SGHAT and CDR2 FQNNGV. CDR3 bases: TGTGCCAGCAGCTTAGATCTTAGGGGCACCACGTATGGCTACACCTTC. This codes for CASSLDLRGTTYGYTF.

The chain links TRBV6-1 to TRBJ1-3; no clear D. CDR1 MNHNS and CDR2 SASEGT come from the germline V gene. The V and J ends lost 2 bases and 2 bases respectively, with 10 bases between them. The CDR3 totals 15 residues. The CDR3 DNA reads as TGTGCCAGCAGTGAAATGGTCGGAGCTGGAAACACCATATATTTT. This encodes CASSEMVGAGNTIYF.

The chain links TRBV20-1 to TRBJ2-1, with no clear D. This CDR3 comprises 11 residues. Germline-derived CDR1 and CDR2 are DFQATT and SNEGSKA (reference sequence). V lost 1 base and J 7 bases, leaving 5 bases between the germline ends. The CDR3 here is CSARGYNEQFF. In DNA, the CDR3 is TGCAGTGCTAGAGGCTATAATGAGCAGTTCTTC.

The rearrangement links TRBV30 to TRBJ1-2; perhaps TRBD1 as D (5 bases). Trimming pared 0 bases from V and 7 bases from J, leaving 15 bases between. The CDR3 is made up of 14 amino acids. Germline V lookup: CDR1 GTSNPN, CDR2 SVGIG (reference sequence). Here the CDR3 DNA reads TGTGCCTGGAGTGTACATTCAGGGATTGCTGGCTACACCTTC. Its translation is CAWSVHSGIAGYTF.

V and J are TRBV15 and TRBJ1-1; D possibly corresponds to TRBD1 (6 bases). Germline V lookup: CDR1 LNHNV, CDR2 YYDKDF (reference sequence). The germline V and J ends were trimmed by 8 bases and 1 base, with 11 bases remaining between them. The CDR3 loop spans 13 amino acids. In nucleotides, the CDR3 is TGTGCCACCTCTACAGGGACGAACACTGAAGCTTTCTTT. As protein: CATSTGTNTEAFF.

The chain uses TRBV6-1 and TRBJ2-7; TRBD2 matches 12 bases. There are 14 residues in the CDR3. Germline V lookup: CDR1 MNHNS, CDR2 SASEGT. Germline trimming cut 4 bases from V and 6 bases from J; bases unmatched to any gene: 4. CDR3 residues: CASSGLAGGSEQYF. The CDR3 nucleotides are TGTGCCAGCAGTGGGCTAGCGGGAGGGAGCGAGCAGTACTTC.

This clone is judged medium-sized. The V call is TRBV23-1, the J call TRBJ2-7; weak D call: TRBD1 (6 bases). Being an ORF, TRBV23-1 has a function that is uncertain. The CDR3 runs to 15 residues. Between the trimmed V and J ends, which lost 2 bases and 4 bases, there was a span of 15 bases. The CDR3 spells CASSQIDRWWYEQYF. The DNA of the CDR3 is TGCGCCAGCAGTCAAATCGACAGGTGGTGGTACGAGCAGTACTTC.

The chain has TRBV2 and TRBJ2-2, with D perhaps matching TRBD2 (5 bases). Germline CDR1 and CDR2: SNHLY and FYNNEI. Trimming took off 7 bases at V and 5 bases at J, with 26 bases between the two ends. This CDR3 contains 18 residues. The chain's CDR3 is CASNEIGVLAGSTGELFF. CDR3 in DNA: TGTGCCAGCAACGAAATCGGGGTGCTAGCAGGTTCAACCGGGGAGCTGTTTTTT.

This clone was counted only a few times. The rearrangement uses TRBV6-5 and TRBJ2-1, with D tentatively TRBD1 (7 bases). The CDR3 covers 12 residues. Trimming took off 6 bases at V and 5 bases at J, with 8 bases between the two ends. From germline, CDR1 is MNHEY and CDR2 SVGAGI. DNA for the CDR3: TGTGCCAGCAGCAGGGGGGACAATGAGCAGTTCTTC. It codes for CASSRGDNEQFF.

The chain is built from TRBV5-4 and TRBJ1-3; D is perhaps TRBD1 (6 bases). The CDR3 spans 15 residues. Deletions cut 0 bases from V and 2 bases from J, with 9 bases between. In germline, CDR1 is SGHNT, CDR2 YYREEE (reference sequence). CDR3 DNA sequence: TGTGCCAGCAGCTTGGAGCCAGGGGCTGGAAACACCATATATTTT. The encoded protein is CASSLEPGAGNTIYF.

J is TRBJ2-1 and V is TRBV9; 7 bases are a match to TRBD2. The CDR3 sequence is 15 residues long. J was trimmed by 4 bases and V by 1 base; bases with no gene match: 5. CDR1 and CDR2 (germline): SGDLS, YYNGEE. In DNA form, the CDR3 reads TGTGCCAGCAGCGTATCGCTAGCGGAATACAATGAGCAGTTCTTC. It specifies CASSVSLAEYNEQFF.

CDR3 loop: CAWSRQASSYNEQFF. CDR3 nucleotide sequence: TGTGCCTGGAGTAGGCAGGCCAGCTCCTACAATGAGCAGTTCTTC. This chain uses TRBV30 with TRBJ2-1; D gene unclear. CDR3 length equals 15 residues. Germline V gene data show CDR1 as GTSNPN and CDR2 as SVGIG (reference sequence). V was pared by 2 bases and J by 0 bases, with 11 bases between.

The chain recombines TRBV7-9 with TRBJ1-4; maybe TRBD1 (6 bases). The germline V and J ends were trimmed by 1 base and 0 bases, with 6 bases remaining between them. Germline V gene lookup returns CDR1 SEHNR and CDR2 FQNEAQ (reference sequence). The CDR3 covers 15 residues. CDR3 coding DNA: TGTGCCAGCAGCTTAGGACAGGCAACTAATGAAAAACTGTTTTTT. This encodes CASSLGQATNEKLFF.

The J gene is TRBJ2-3, the V gene TRBV10-3, with 7 bases matching TRBD2. CDR1 ENHRY and CDR2 SYGVKD come from the germline V gene. CDR3 length: 16 amino acids. The V segment lost 3 bases and the J segment 2 bases; nucleotides outside the gene matches: 8. CDR3: CAISDPGEGYTDTQYF. The CDR3 DNA reads as TGTGCCATCAGTGATCCCGGGGAGGGATACACAGATACGCAGTATTTT.

The chain joins TRBV5-4 to TRBJ2-5; TRBD1 might be the D (5 bases). CDR1 and CDR2 from the germline V gene are SGHNT and YYREEE (reference sequence). The ends were cut back, 2 bases at V and 2 bases at J, with 10 bases in the middle. This CDR3 has 14 amino acids. The CDR3 reads CASSLTTEQETQYF. CDR3 DNA sequence: TGTGCCAGCAGCTTAACGACAGAACAAGAGACCCAGTACTTC. The entire variable domain, with the rest obtained from reference TRBV5-4 and TRBJ2-5, is as follows: ETGVTQSPTHLIKTRGQQVTLRCSSQSGHNTVSWYQQALGQGPQFIFQYYREEENGRGNFPPRFSGLQFPNYSSELNVNALELDDSALYLCASSLTTEQETQYFGPGTRLLVL.

The chain carries TRBV7-9 and TRBJ1-2, with 10 positions matching TRBD1. Germline V lookup: CDR1 SEHNR, CDR2 FQNEAQ (reference sequence). CDR3 size: 19 residues. V was clipped by 5 bases and J by 3 bases; unmatched bases: 18. CDR3 nucleotide sequence: TGTGCCAGCAGCCACCCCCGTCTGGACAGGGGGTTTGTTGACTATGGCTACACCTTC. Its protein product is CASSHPRLDRGFVDYGYTF.

The count of this clone is one. This chain joins TRBV19 and TRBJ2-7, with 7 bases aligning to TRBD1. Per germline, CDR1 LNHDA and CDR2 SQIVND (reference sequence). The CDR3 runs to 13 residues. V was pared by 7 bases and J by 2 bases, with 5 bases of the junction left unmatched. The CDR3 DNA is TGTGCCAGTACACCGGGACAGACCTACGAGCAGTACTTC. It is translated as CASTPGQTYEQYF.

This clone was counted a few times. The rearrangement links TRBV9 to TRBJ2-2; 11 positions match TRBD1. Germline-derived CDR1 and CDR2 are SGDLS and YYNGEE. The J segment lost 4 bases and the V segment lost 4 bases, leaving 9 bases of the junction unmatched. CDR3 size: 17 residues. The CDR3 loop is CASSLGTGGISTGELFF. The CDR3 DNA reads TGTGCCAGCAGCCTAGGGACAGGGGGTATTAGCACCGGGGAGCTGTTTTTT.

The chain uses TRBV19 and TRBJ1-1; D is unresolved. V was clipped by 4 bases and J by 6 bases, with 24 bases between them. CDR1 and CDR2 from the germline V gene are LNHDA and SQIVND (reference sequence). CDR3 length: 17 residues. CDR3 sequence reads: CASSNFGGSGVVSEAFF. DNA for the CDR3: TGTGCCAGTAGTAATTTCGGTGGGAGTGGGGTGGTGTCTGAAGCTTTCTTT.

This chain links TRBV7-9 with TRBJ2-1; 8 nucleotides match TRBD1. Germline trimming cut 5 bases from V and 2 bases from J; bases unmatched to any gene: 2. Per the germline V gene, CDR1 is SEHNR and CDR2 is FQNEAQ (reference sequence). The CDR3 has 14 amino acids. CDR3 bases: TGTGCCAGCAGCCCGGGACAGGCCTACAATGAGCAGTTCTTC. Translating gives CASSPGQAYNEQFF.

The chain links TRBV7-8 to TRBJ2-7; D is undetermined. The CDR3 loop spans 13 amino acids. Trimming shortened V by 3 bases and J by 4 bases, and 10 bases separated the two germline ends. The germline V gene encodes CDR1 SGHVS and CDR2 FQNEAQ. CDR3 nucleotide sequence: TGTGCCAGCAGCTTGGGCTACTCATACGAGCAGTACTTC. Its translation is CASSLGYSYEQYF.

The V and J genes are TRBV4-2 and TRBJ2-5, with 15 nucleotides matching TRBD2. Germline V gene sequence: CDR1 LGHNA, CDR2 YNFKEQ. After removal of 4 bases from V and 2 bases from J, the junction contained 14 bases not matched to a gene. CDR3 length equals 20 residues. CDR3 DNA sequence: TGTGCCAGCAGCCCCGCGGTCAACGGACTAGCGGGGGGGCTGCAAGAGACCCAGTACTTC. This gives the protein CASSPAVNGLAGGLQETQYF.

The V call is TRBV30, the J call TRBJ1-2; 9 nucleotides agree with TRBD1. The length of the CDR3 is 14 residues. Germline-derived CDR1 and CDR2 are GTSNPN and SVGIG (reference sequence). J was trimmed by 4 bases and V by 3 bases; bases with no gene match: 6. CDR3 amino acids: CAWSGTGRFYGYTF. In DNA, the CDR3 is TGTGCCTGGAGCGGGACAGGGAGATTCTATGGCTACACCTTC. The whole variable domain, filled in from reference TRBV30 and TRBJ1-2, reads SQTIHQWPATLVQPVGSPLSLECTVEGTSNPNLYWYRQAAGRGLQLLFYSVGIGQISSEVPQNLSASRPQDRQFILSSKKLLLSDSGFYLCAWSGTGRFYGYTFGSGTRLTVV.

This clone came up a few times. The J gene is TRBJ1-4, the V gene TRBV2, with D maybe TRBD1 (6 bases). The V end lost 7 bases, the J end lost 8 bases, and 17 bases lay between the germline ends. Germline values: CDR1 SNHLY, CDR2 FYNNEI. CDR3 length: 14 amino acids. CDR3 in amino acids: CASTRDRSEEKLFF. DNA of the CDR3: TGTGCCAGCACCCGAGACAGGTCTGAGGAAAAACTGTTTTTT.

V gene TRBV25-1 combines with J gene TRBJ2-1; tentatively, D is TRBD2 (6 bases). This CDR3 is 14 amino acids long. CDR1 is MGHDK, CDR2 SYGVNS, per germline. V lost 7 bases and J 3 bases, leaving 13 bases between the germline ends. The CDR3 region is CASKWSGDYNEQFF. The CDR3 DNA reads TGTGCCAGCAAGTGGTCGGGGGACTACAATGAGCAGTTCTTC.

This chain connects TRBV5-1 to TRBJ2-2; TRBD1 agrees at 8 bases. The CDR3 has 19 residues. Germline CDR1 is SGHRS and CDR2 is YFSETQ. V was clipped by 3 bases and J by 4 bases; unmatched bases: 17. CDR3 DNA sequence: TGCGCCAGCAGCTCACGGGGCGCAGGGGGCGAATCGGGCACCGGGGAGCTGTTTTTT. Its protein is CASSSRGAGGESGTGELFF.